These 11 T cell receptor beta chains share one sample of origin, sequenced in a study of synovial regulatory T cells in juvenile arthritis. Clones were read by immunoSEQ multiplex PCR, and TCRdb kept only the in-frame ones, dropping some. The sample totals some 10,000 clones. Sequenced: Treg cells from blood. Subset: remaining (HLA-DR-negative) circulating blood Treg cells. Receptors originate from a donor between 2 and 29 years old with juvenile idiopathic arthritis.

The chain recombines TRBV6-6 with TRBJ2-2; checking the TCRdb D call of TRBD2 is not possible without DNA. Germline CDR1 reads MNHNY; CDR2 reads SVGAGI (reference sequence). This CDR3 has 16 residues. The coding DNA is unavailable. CDR3 amino acids: CASSYFLSGNTGELFF.

This sequence joins TRBV14 and TRBJ1-1. The CDR3 has 13 amino acids. DNA is not on record. CDR1 and CDR2 from the germline V gene are SGHDN and FVKESK. CDR3 loop: CASSQAHGTEAFF. Full variable domain (outside the CDR3, taken from reference TRBV14 and TRBJ1-1): EAGVTQFPSHSVIEKGQTVTLRCDPISGHDNLYWYRRVMGKEIKFLLHFVKESKQDESGMPNNRFLAERTGGTYSTLKVQPAELEDSGVYFCASSQAHGTEAFFGQGTRLTVV.

This chain uses TRBV5-1 with TRBJ2-4; TCRdb calls TRBD2, which cannot be checked without DNA. The germline CDR1 and CDR2 sequences are SGHRS and YFSETQ. This CDR3 is built from 15 residues. There is no recorded DNA. The CDR3 protein is CASSQGGPLNDIQYF.

The V call is TRBV5-1, the J call TRBJ2-1; as DNA is missing, the TRBD2 call by TCRdb cannot be tested. Germline CDR1 SGHRS, CDR2 YFSETQ. This CDR3 comprises 16 residues. The DNA sequence is not available. CDR3 in amino acids: CASSFLLAGGPSEQFF.

The CDR3 loop is CATWTEMNTEAFF. The rearrangement links TRBV10-3 to TRBJ1-1. This CDR3 region has 13 residues. DNA is not recorded here. In germline, CDR1 is ENHRY, CDR2 SYGVKD.

The chain uses TRBV28 and TRBJ1-1. From germline, CDR1 is MDHEN and CDR2 SYDVKM. The CDR3 consists of 16 residues. The entry carries no DNA sequence. The CDR3 loop is CASSFGSRGSNTEAFF. The complete variable domain, with remaining parts taken from reference TRBV28 and TRBJ1-1, reads DVKVTQSSRYLVKRTGEKVFLECVQDMDHENMFWYRQDPGLGLRLIYFSYDVKMKEKGDIPEGYSVSREKKERFSLILESASTNQTSMYLCASSFGSRGSNTEAFFGQGTRLTVV.

The J gene is TRBJ2-6, the V gene TRBV5-1; with no DNA, the TCRdb D assignment of TRBD1 cannot be verified. Germline V lookup: CDR1 SGHRS, CDR2 YFSETQ. The CDR3 is 15 amino acids. The protein alone is recorded here. CDR3 sequence reads: CASSLTGSGANVLTF.

The CDR3 loop is CASSSGTSGIETQYF. The chain uses TRBV5-1 and TRBJ2-5; the TCRdb D gene call, TRBD2, has no DNA to confirm it. CDR1 is SGHRS, CDR2 YFSETQ, per germline. The CDR3 extends over 15 amino acids. The coding DNA is unavailable.

The CDR3 here is CSAPIAVEQFF. The chain is built from TRBV20-1 and TRBJ2-1; checking the TCRdb D call of TRBD2 is not possible without DNA. This CDR3 contains 11 residues. The record lacks a DNA sequence. Germline V lookup: CDR1 DFQATT, CDR2 SNEGSKA (reference sequence).

The chain has TRBV6-5 and TRBJ1-1; TCRdb lists TRBD1, though no DNA is available to test this call. Germline values: CDR1 MNHEY, CDR2 SVGAGI. This CDR3 is 14 amino acids long. This entry has no DNA. CDR3 loop: CASSFGHLNTEAFF.

This chain uses TRBV5-6 with TRBJ1-5; TCRdb's D call, TRBD1, is unchecked because there is no DNA. The CDR3 contains 17 residues. The DNA is unrecorded. Germline V CDR1 and CDR2: SGHDT, YYEEEE. CDR3 protein: CASSLTKQGVTNQPQHF.